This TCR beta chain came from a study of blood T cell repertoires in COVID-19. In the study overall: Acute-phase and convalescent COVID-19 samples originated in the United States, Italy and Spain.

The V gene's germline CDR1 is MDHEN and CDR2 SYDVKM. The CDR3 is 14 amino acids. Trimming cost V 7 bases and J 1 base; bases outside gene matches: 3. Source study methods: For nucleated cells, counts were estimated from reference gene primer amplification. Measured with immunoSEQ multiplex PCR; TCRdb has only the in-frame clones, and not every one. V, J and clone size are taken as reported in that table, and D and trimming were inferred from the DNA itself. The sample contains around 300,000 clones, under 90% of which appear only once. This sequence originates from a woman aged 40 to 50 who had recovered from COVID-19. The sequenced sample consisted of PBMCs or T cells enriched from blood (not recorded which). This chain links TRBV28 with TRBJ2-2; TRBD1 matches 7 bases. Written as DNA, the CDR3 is TGTGCCAGCAACGGGACAGAGAACACCGGGGAGCTGTTTTTT. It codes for CASNGTENTGELFF. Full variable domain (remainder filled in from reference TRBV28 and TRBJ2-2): DVKVTQSSRYLVKRTGEKVFLECVQDMDHENMFWYRQDPGLGLRLIYFSYDVKMKEKGDIPEGYSVSREKKERFSLILESASTNQTSMYLCASNGTENTGELFFGEGSRLTVL.